The 29 T cell receptor beta chains below come from one sample, sequenced in a study of cytomegalovirus exposure and HLA in healthy donors. Primers: 60 Vbeta forward and 13 Jbeta reverse. Clones were read by immunoSEQ multiplex PCR, and TCRdb kept only the in-frame ones, dropping some. The sample holds around 100,000 clones; approximately 66% are singletons and the top ten take less than 3.5%. The sample comprised PBMCs. These receptors originate from a woman aged 45-65 years in good health and CMV-seronegative.

The V call is TRBV5-1, the J call TRBJ2-7; possibly TRBD1 for D (5 bases). The CDR3 sequence is 13 residues long. The germline CDR1 and CDR2 sequences are SGHRS and YFSETQ. V gave up 4 bases and J gave up 6 bases, with 14 bases separating them. In nucleotides, the CDR3 is TGCGCCAGCAGCGCCGGACAAGGCACCGAGCAGTACTTC. It is translated as CASSAGQGTEQYF.

Only a few counts were recorded for this clone. This chain joins TRBV6-6 and TRBJ2-7, with 9 bases matching TRBD1. The CDR3 covers 14 residues. V was pared by 1 base and J by 6 bases, with 4 bases of the junction left unmatched. The germline CDR1 and CDR2 sequences are MNHNY and SVGAGI (reference sequence). The CDR3 DNA follows: TGTGCCAGCAGTTACTTACAGGGGGCGTTCGAGCAGTACTTC. Translated: CASSYLQGAFEQYF.

This chain joins TRBV11-3 and TRBJ2-2; no definite D call. The CDR3 extends over 13 amino acids. V was trimmed by 2 bases and J by 4 bases, leaving 5 bases between them. CDR1 is SGHNT, CDR2 YENEEA, per germline. CDR3 nucleotides: TGTGCCAGCAGCTTATCTGTCACCGGGGAGCTGTTTTTT. This codes for CASSLSVTGELFF.

In this sample, this clone turned up once. The chain combines TRBV10-3 with TRBJ2-1, with D perhaps matching TRBD2 (5 bases). This CDR3 spans 15 amino acids. Germline loops: CDR1 ENHRY, CDR2 SYGVKD. Between the trimmed V and J ends, which lost 7 bases and 1 base, there was a span of 14 bases. The chain's CDR3 is CAITRGYLSYNEQFF. CDR3 bases: TGTGCCATCACCCGCGGGTACCTGTCCTACAATGAGCAGTTCTTC.

This chain uses TRBV4-1 with TRBJ1-3, with D perhaps matching TRBD1 (5 bases). Germline V gene sequence: CDR1 MGHRA, CDR2 YSYEKL. The CDR3 sequence is 14 residues long. Deletions cut 4 bases from V and 0 bases from J, with 7 bases between. The CDR3 DNA is TGCGCCAGCAGCCCGACAGCCTCTGGAAACACCATATATTTT. Translating it yields CASSPTASGNTIYF.

The gene calls are TRBV7-6 and TRBJ2-2; the match to TRBD1 covers 12 bases. Germline V gene lookup returns CDR1 SGHVS and CDR2 FNYEAQ. J gave up 7 bases and V 5 bases, and 14 bases lay outside the gene matches. This CDR3 comprises 18 residues. The CDR3 nucleotides read TGTGCCAGCAGCCCAAGAGGGGGACAGGGGGCCGAGAGCGGGGAGCTGTTTTTT. It is translated as CASSPRGGQGAESGELFF.

The CDR3 DNA sequence: TGTGCCATCAGTGACATGAACACTGAAGCTTTCTTT. This sequence encodes CAISDMNTEAFF. The J gene is TRBJ1-1, the V gene TRBV10-3; D is undetermined. CDR3 length: 12 amino acids. V was shortened by 3 bases and J by 0 bases, with 2 bases between the two germline ends. Germline V gene data show CDR1 as ENHRY and CDR2 as SYGVKD.

A note on this clone: At one of its ends the junction is not consistent with the germline gene, which may arise from a read error. Other DNA sequences of this sample code for an identical CDR3. The V gene is TRBV7-6, the J gene TRBJ2-2, with 9 bases matching TRBD2. Germline V gene data show CDR1 as SGHVS and CDR2 as FNYEAQ. There are 14 residues in the CDR3. Here the CDR3 reads CASRLGTSPGELFF. The CDR3 bases are TGTGCTAGCAGACTAGGGACTAGCCCCGGGGAGCTGTTTTTT.

The gene calls are TRBV11-2 and TRBJ2-5; TRBD2 matches 15 bases. Germline V CDR1 and CDR2: SGHAT, FQNNGV. V trimming: 0 bases; J trimming: 4 bases; junction bases outside the gene matches: 6. CDR3 length equals 18 residues. In nucleotides, the CDR3 is TGTGCCAGCAGCTTAGATGTGCTGGGACTAGCGGGGGGAGAGACCCAGTACTTC. Translating it yields CASSLDVLGLAGGETQYF. The full variable domain, rest sourced from reference TRBV11-2 and TRBJ2-5, is EAGVAQSPRYKIIEKRQSVAFWCNPISGHATLYWYQQILGQGPKLLIQFQNNGVVDDSQLPKDRFSAERLKGVDSTLKIQPAKLEDSAVYLCASSLDVLGLAGGETQYFGPGTRLLVL.

This chain joins TRBV2 and TRBJ1-4; 8 bases match TRBD1. This CDR3 region has 14 residues. Germline CDR1 and CDR2: SNHLY and FYNNEI. V was clipped by 5 bases and J by 5 bases; unmatched bases: 4. Written as DNA, the CDR3 is TGTGCCAGCAGTAACCAGGGGGCGAATGAAAAACTGTTTTTT. Translating it yields CASSNQGANEKLFF.

The chain uses TRBV10-1 and TRBJ1-5; a weak D match, TRBD1 (6 bases). The CDR3 extends over 18 amino acids. The germline V gene has CDR1 WNHNN and CDR2 SYGVQD (reference sequence). V was cut by 6 bases and J by 2 bases, with 23 bases left in between. As DNA, the CDR3 is TGCGCCAGCAGCATTCGGGGGGCCAGGGAGAAGTGCAATCAGCCCCAGCATTTT. It specifies CASSIRGAREKCNQPQHF.

V is TRBV11-2 and J is TRBJ2-3; 7 positions agree with TRBD2. V trimming: 1 base; J trimming: 1 base; junction bases outside the gene matches: 11. The CDR3 length is 18 residues. Germline V CDR1 and CDR2: SGHAT, FQNNGV. The CDR3 region is CASSLAPARGEGTDTQYF. The CDR3 DNA is TGTGCCAGCAGCTTAGCACCCGCCCGGGGGGAGGGCACAGATACGCAGTATTTT.

The rearrangement joins TRBV29-1 to TRBJ2-5; 11 positions agree with TRBD2. V shed 4 bases, J shed 7 bases, and the junction held 14 bases outside the gene matches. The CDR3 covers 16 residues. Germline V gene data show CDR1 as SQVTM and CDR2 as ANQGSEA. CDR3 DNA sequence: TGCAGCGTTGCAGGGCTAGCGGGAGGCCTTCGCGGGACCCAGTACTTC. It specifies CSVAGLAGGLRGTQYF. Based on the CDR3 plus reference TRBV29-1 and TRBJ2-5, the full variable domain is SAVISQKPSRDICQRGTSLTIQCQVDSQVTMMFWYRQQPGQSLTLIATANQGSEATYESGFVIDKFPISRPNLTFSTLTVSNMSPEDSSIYLCSVAGLAGGLRGTQYFGPGTRLLVL.

The rearrangement links TRBV19 to TRBJ2-3; 10 nucleotides match TRBD1. Germline loops: CDR1 LNHDA, CDR2 SQIVND (reference sequence). V gave up 5 bases and J gave up 4 bases; unmatched junction bases: 6. This CDR3 contains 15 residues. In nucleotides, the CDR3 is TGTGCCAGTAGTGAAGACAGGGGGCTCGCAGATACGCAGTATTTT. This codes for CASSEDRGLADTQYF.

This sequence joins TRBV28 and TRBJ1-5, with D unresolved. The germline CDR1 and CDR2 sequences are MDHEN and SYDVKM. V shed 7 bases and J shed 3 bases, with 13 bases lying between them. The CDR3 extends over 14 amino acids. CDR3 sequence reads: CASKTPTYNQPQHF. DNA for the CDR3: TGTGCCAGCAAAACCCCTACCTACAATCAGCCCCAGCATTTT.

The chain uses TRBV5-8 and TRBJ2-1; TRBD2 agrees at 10 bases. The CDR3 is 14 amino acids. The V gene's germline CDR1 is SGHTS and CDR2 YDEGEE. V lost 4 bases and J lost 5; bases outside the gene matches: 3. CDR3 protein: CASSAGTSDNEQFF. The CDR3 bases are TGTGCCAGCAGCGCCGGGACTAGCGACAATGAGCAGTTCTTC.

About this clone itself: As the CDR3 is not closed by the conserved phenylalanine or tryptophan, this likely results from a read error. V usage is TRBV7-2 and J usage is TRBJ1-1; 8 bases fit TRBD1. From germline, CDR1 is SGHTA and CDR2 FQGNSA. V was clipped by 1 base and J by 1 base; unmatched bases: 2. The CDR3 is made up of 15 amino acids. CDR3 loop: CASSLGDRRNTEAFL. The CDR3 region has the DNA TGTGCCAGCAGCTTAGGGGACAGGAGGAACACTGAAGCTTTCCTT.

The table lists this clone with a few counts. The rearrangement links TRBV29-1 to TRBJ2-1, with TRBD2 matching over 8 bases. This CDR3 is 13 amino acids long. Trimming cost V 7 bases and J 7 bases; bases outside gene matches: 9. Germline CDR1 is SQVTM and CDR2 is ANQGSEA. For the CDR3, the DNA is TGCAGCGAGACGGCGGGGGGTGGGAATGAGCAGTTCTTC. Encoded protein: CSETAGGGNEQFF.

This clone was observed a few times. The chain couples TRBV5-1 to TRBJ2-1; the D gene is possibly TRBD2 (5 bases). This CDR3 region has 19 residues. Germline CDR1 is SGHRS and CDR2 is YFSETQ. The germline V and J ends were trimmed by 0 bases and 6 bases, with 25 bases remaining between them. CDR3 DNA: TGCGCCAGCAGCTTGGTATCTAGATCGGCGACGGACTCTCTCAATGAGCAGTTCTTC. Protein: CASSLVSRSATDSLNEQFF.

The chain combines TRBV9 with TRBJ2-1; D gene ambiguous. The germline V gene encodes CDR1 SGDLS and CDR2 YYNGEE. Trimming stripped 1 base from V and 5 bases from J, with 4 bases between. The CDR3 length is 12 residues. CDR3 DNA: TGTGCCAGCAGCGTATCGGACAATGAGCAGTTCTTC. Protein product: CASSVSDNEQFF.

This clone has more than one count but fewer than ten. The rearrangement uses TRBV7-8 and TRBJ2-1, with D perhaps TRBD1 (6 bases). The germline V gene encodes CDR1 SGHVS and CDR2 FQNEAQ. The CDR3 runs 15 residues. Trimming stripped 2 bases from V and 8 bases from J, with 16 bases between. This CDR3 reads CASSLQSLGGYEQFF. The CDR3 DNA sequence: TGTGCCAGCAGCTTACAATCTTTAGGGGGATATGAGCAGTTCTTC.

This sequence joins TRBV6-6 and TRBJ1-5; the D is unclear. Germline V gene lookup returns CDR1 MNHNY and CDR2 SVGAGI (reference sequence). The CDR3 covers 13 residues. Trimming pared 5 bases from V and 0 bases from J, leaving 5 bases between. CDR3 coding DNA: TGTGCCAGCAGTCCTAATAGCAATCAGCCCCAGCATTTT. Amino acid sequence: CASSPNSNQPQHF.

This clone was recorded once. The chain uses TRBV7-6 and TRBJ2-5; 12 bases fit TRBD2. In germline, CDR1 is SGHVS, CDR2 FNYEAQ. The length of the CDR3 is 19 residues. J gave up 5 bases and V 1 base, and 14 bases lay outside the gene matches. The CDR3 bases are TGTGCCAGCAGCTTAGGAGGGGGAGGACTAGCGGGGACTGGGGAGACCCAGTACTTC. Its protein is CASSLGGGGLAGTGETQYF. Looking up the rest from reference TRBV7-6 and TRBJ2-5 gives the full variable domain: GAGVSQSPRYKVTKRGQDVALRCDPISGHVSLYWYRQALGQGPEFLTYFNYEAQQDKSGLPNDRFSAERPEGSISTLTIQRTEQRDSAMYRCASSLGGGGLAGTGETQYFGPGTRLLVL.

This clone was recorded a few times. The chain employs TRBV11-3 and TRBJ2-3, with no clear D. Germline assignment: CDR1 SGHNT and CDR2 YENEEA. V lost 4 bases and J lost 2, with 7 bases in between. CDR3 size: 13 residues. CDR3 nucleotides: TGTGCCAGCAGCTCGGTGCCCACAGATACGCAGTATTTT. This encodes CASSSVPTDTQYF.

The chain has TRBV7-9 and TRBJ2-7, with 14 bases lining up with TRBD2. CDR1 is SEHNR and CDR2 is FQNEAQ in the germline V gene (reference sequence). The trim removed 4 bases at V and 3 bases at J, leaving 5 bases unmatched. This CDR3 has 16 amino acids. CDR3 loop: CASSSTSGRAVYEQYF. The CDR3 DNA is TGTGCCAGCAGCTCGACTAGCGGGAGGGCCGTCTACGAGCAGTACTTC. The full variable domain, its missing parts supplied by reference TRBV7-9 and TRBJ2-7, is DTGVSQNPRHKITKRGQNVTFRCDPISEHNRLYWYRQTLGQGPEFLTYFQNEAQLEKSRLLSDRFSAERPKGSFSTLEIQRTEQGDSAMYLCASSSTSGRAVYEQYFGPGTRLTVT.

CDR3 sequence: CASSATGQGNSPLHF. CDR3 DNA sequence: TGTGCCAGCAGCGCCACCGGGCAGGGAAATTCACCCCTCCACTTT. The chain links TRBV9 to TRBJ1-6, with D maybe TRBD1 (5 bases). The CDR3 contains 15 residues. The V and J ends lost 3 bases and 7 bases respectively, with 14 bases between them. CDR1 SGDLS and CDR2 YYNGEE come from the germline V gene.

The chain combines TRBV6-1 with TRBJ2-7, with a weak D call TRBD1 (6 bases). This CDR3 spans 14 amino acids. The germline V gene has CDR1 MNHNS and CDR2 SASEGT. The V end lost 2 bases, the J end lost 3 bases, and 11 bases lay between the germline ends. CDR3 DNA sequence: TGTGCCAGCAGTGAAATAGGACAGAGCTACGAGCAGTACTTC. This codes for CASSEIGQSYEQYF.

The chain has TRBV27 and TRBJ1-2, with D possibly matching TRBD1 (5 bases). Germline V gene lookup returns CDR1 MNHEY and CDR2 SMNVEV (reference sequence). The CDR3 is made up of 14 amino acids. V lost 4 bases and J 5 bases, leaving 14 bases between the germline ends. As DNA, the CDR3 is TGTGCCAGCAGTTCAGGCCAGGGTCGGTATGGCTACACCTTC. It encodes CASSSGQGRYGYTF.

Only a few counts were recorded for this clone. The rearrangement uses TRBV5-4 and TRBJ2-2, with 7 nucleotides matching TRBD1. With 4 bases clipped from V and 5 bases from J, the junction kept 11 bases outside the gene matches. Germline loops: CDR1 SGHNT, CDR2 YYREEE (reference sequence). This CDR3 is 16 amino acids long. The CDR3 region has the DNA TGTGCCAGCAGCACCAGACAGGGCTATGGGACCGGGGAGCTGTTTTTT. Protein sequence: CASSTRQGYGTGELFF.